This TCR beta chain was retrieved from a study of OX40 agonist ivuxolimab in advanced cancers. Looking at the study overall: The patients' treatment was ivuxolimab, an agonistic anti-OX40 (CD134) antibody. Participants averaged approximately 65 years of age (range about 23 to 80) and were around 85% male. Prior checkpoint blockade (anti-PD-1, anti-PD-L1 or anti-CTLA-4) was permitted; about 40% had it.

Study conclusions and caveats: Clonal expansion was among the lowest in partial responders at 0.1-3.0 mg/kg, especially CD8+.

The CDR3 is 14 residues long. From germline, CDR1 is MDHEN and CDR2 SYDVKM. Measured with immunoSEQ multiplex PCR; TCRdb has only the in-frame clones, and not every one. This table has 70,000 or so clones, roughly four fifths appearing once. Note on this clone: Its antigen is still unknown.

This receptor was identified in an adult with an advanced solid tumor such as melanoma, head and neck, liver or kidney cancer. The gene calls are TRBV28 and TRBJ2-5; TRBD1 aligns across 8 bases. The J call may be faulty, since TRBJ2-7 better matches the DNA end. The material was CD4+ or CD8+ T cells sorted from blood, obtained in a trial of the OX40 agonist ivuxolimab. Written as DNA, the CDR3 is TGTGCCAGCAACCTCCGGACAGGGTTCTACGAGCAGTACTTC. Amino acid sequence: CASNLRTGFYEQYF.